Given below is one T cell receptor beta chain in context. V was clipped by 1 base and J by 5 bases; unmatched bases: 7. CDR1 is SGHDT and CDR2 is YYEEEE in the germline V gene. This CDR3 has 15 amino acids. Sequencing used immunoSEQ multiplex PCR; TCRdb keeps in-frame clones, though not all of them. The sample has about 66,000 clones; about 86% are singletons. This sample was taken from a study of blood T cell repertoires in COVID-19. Overall study context: Sites across the United States, Italy and Spain contributed samples from acute and convalescent COVID-19.

This chain links TRBV5-6 with TRBJ2-7, with 9 bases identical to TRBD1. Sequencing was done on a sample of peripheral blood. The clonotype originates from a man between 45 and 60 years old with active COVID-19. The CDR3 protein is CASSLFTGGEHEQYF. The CDR3 bases are TGTGCCAGCAGCTTGTTCACAGGGGGCGAACACGAGCAGTACTTC.